These T cell receptor beta chains were read from a single sample in a study of blood T cell repertoires in COVID-19. This table comes from immunoSEQ multiplex PCR, and its TCRdb copy is limited to in-frame clones, with some not included. Among 50,000 to 70,000 clones listed, 80% to 95% were seen once. The sequencing sample was made of peripheral blood. These receptors were collected from a human donor with active COVID-19. The donor label of this sample is uncertain. Each CDR3 is given with its conserved first and last residue. Fields, in order: J gene, D gene, clone size, V gene, CDR3 protein, CDR3 DNA. A D gene is named only where the DNA matches it firmly. Clone sizes are given selectively: once, few, many, or a class where the clone is expanded.

TRBJ1-1 | NA | NA | TRBV9 | CASSPKGGRNTEAFF | TGTGCCAGCAGCCCGAAAGGGGGTCGTAACACTGAAGCTTTCTTT
TRBJ2-7 | NA | NA | TRBV3-1/TRBV3-2 | CASSQVFTGDSYEQYF | TGTGCCAGCAGCCAAGTCTTTACGGGAGACTCCTACGAGCAGTACTTC
TRBJ2-7 | NA | NA | TRBV10-3 | CAISGVSLRRTSVRGEQYF | TGTGCCATCAGTGGGGTATCGCTGAGGAGAACGTCTGTACGGGGCGAGCAGTACTTC
TRBJ1-2 | NA | NA | TRBV28 | CASRTGGHYGYTF | TGTGCCAGCAGAACGGGGGGGCACTATGGCTACACCTTC
TRBJ2-5 | NA | NA | TRBV6-4 | CASSERAGERETQYF | TGTGCCAGCAGTGAGCGGGCAGGGGAAAGGGAGACCCAGTACTTC
TRBJ1-1 | NA | NA | TRBV29-1 | CSVEGQYTEAFF | TGCAGCGTTGAAGGACAGTACACTGAAGCTTTCTTT
TRBJ2-4 | TRBD2 | NA | TRBV6-2/TRBV6-3 | CASSYSLTSGRPTLAKNIQYF | TGTGCCAGCAGTTACTCCCTGACTAGCGGGAGGCCCACGCTAGCCAAAAACATTCAGTACTTC
TRBJ1-1 | TRBD1 | NA | TRBV2 | CASSEWGTGGRAEAFF | TGTGCCAGCAGTGAATGGGGGACAGGTGGACGGGCTGAAGCTTTCTTT
TRBJ2-1 | NA | NA | TRBV11-3 | CASSLVGAESNEQFF | TGTGCCAGCAGCTTAGTTGGCGCGGAGTCTAATGAGCAGTTCTTC
TRBJ1-1 | NA | NA | TRBV6-5 | CASRYRIGLNTEAFF | TGTGCCAGCAGGTACCGGATTGGGCTGAACACTGAAGCTTTCTTT
TRBJ1-4 | NA | once | TRBV9 | CASSADITTNEKLFF | TGTGCCAGCAGCGCAGACATAACAACTAATGAAAAACTGTTTTTT
TRBJ2-5 | NA | NA | TRBV10-2 | CASSDRRDIAPETQYF | TGCGCCAGCAGTGACCGACGGGACATAGCCCCAGAGACCCAGTACTTC
TRBJ1-1 | NA | NA | TRBV2 | CASSDTGTRGNTEAFF | TGTGCCAGCAGCGACACCGGGACAAGGGGTAACACTGAAGCTTTCTTT
TRBJ2-7 | NA | once | TRBV18 | CASSPLDGTYEQYF | TGTGCCAGCTCACCACTAGACGGGACCTACGAGCAGTACTTC
TRBJ1-5 | TRBD1 | NA | TRBV18 | CASSGTGGYQPQHF | TGTGCCAGCTCAGGGACAGGGGGTTATCAGCCCCAGCATTTT
TRBJ1-1 | NA | NA | TRBV7-9 | CASSLATTGNTEAFF | TGTGCCAGCAGCTTAGCGACGACGGGGAACACTGAAGCTTTCTTT
TRBJ1-1 | TRBD1 | NA | TRBV29-1 | CSVEDRTGLNTEAFF | TGCAGCGTTGAAGATAGGACAGGCTTGAACACTGAAGCTTTCTTT
TRBJ2-3 | TRBD2 | NA | TRBV6-2/TRBV6-3 | CASSYSERGGGDTQYF | TGTGCCAGCAGTTACTCTGAGCGGGGGGGCGGAGATACGCAGTATTTT
TRBJ1-4 | NA | NA | TRBV2 | CASSPFMEKLFF | TGTGCCAGCAGTCCCTTTATGGAAAAACTGTTTTTT
TRBJ2-1 | TRBD2 | NA | TRBV7-8 | CASSLTSDFNEQFF | TGTGCCAGCAGCTTGACTAGCGACTTCAATGAGCAGTTCTTC
TRBJ1-4 | NA | NA | TRBV4-3 | CASSQDLGAVNEKLFF | TGCGCCAGCAGCCAAGATCTGGGGGCCGTGAATGAAAAACTGTTTTTT
TRBJ1-3 | NA | few | TRBV11-2 | CASSLGVGNTIYF | TGTGCCAGCAGCTTAGGCGTCGGAAACACCATATATTTT
TRBJ1-4 | NA | NA | TRBV15 | CATSRGEAEKLFF | TGTGCCACCAGCAGAGGGGAGGCGGAAAAACTGTTTTTT
TRBJ2-7 | TRBD2 | NA | TRBV27 | CASSLSSHPGLAVYEQYF | TGTGCCAGCAGTTTATCCTCGCATCCGGGACTAGCGGTCTACGAGCAGTACTTC
TRBJ2-5 | TRBD1 | NA | TRBV23-1 | CASSRIQGKGQETQYF | TGCGCCAGCAGTCGGATACAGGGGAAGGGGCAAGAGACCCAGTACTTC
TRBJ1-1 | TRBD1 | NA | TRBV25-1 | CASSPQGAYGAFF | TGTGCCAGCAGTCCGCAGGGGGCTTATGGGGCTTTCTTT
TRBJ2-1 | TRBD2 | NA | TRBV5-4 | CASSSPRGTSGTDEQFF | TGTGCCAGCAGCTCCCCGAGGGGGACTAGCGGGACGGATGAGCAGTTCTTC